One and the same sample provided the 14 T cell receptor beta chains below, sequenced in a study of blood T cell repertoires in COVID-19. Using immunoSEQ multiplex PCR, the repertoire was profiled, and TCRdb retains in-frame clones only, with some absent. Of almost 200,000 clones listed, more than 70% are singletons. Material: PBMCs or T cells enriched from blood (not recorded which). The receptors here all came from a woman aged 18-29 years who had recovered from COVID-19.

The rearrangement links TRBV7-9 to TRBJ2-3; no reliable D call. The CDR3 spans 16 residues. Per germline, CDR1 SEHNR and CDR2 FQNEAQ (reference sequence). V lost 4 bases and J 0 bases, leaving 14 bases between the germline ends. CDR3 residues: CASSSTADPSTDTQYF. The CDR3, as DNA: TGTGCCAGCAGCTCTACAGCAGATCCTAGCACAGATACGCAGTATTTT. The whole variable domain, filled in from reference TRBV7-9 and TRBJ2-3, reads DTGVSQNPRHKITKRGQNVTFRCDPISEHNRLYWYRQTLGQGPEFLTYFQNEAQLEKSRLLSDRFSAERPKGSFSTLEIQRTEQGDSAMYLCASSSTADPSTDTQYFGPGTRLTVL.

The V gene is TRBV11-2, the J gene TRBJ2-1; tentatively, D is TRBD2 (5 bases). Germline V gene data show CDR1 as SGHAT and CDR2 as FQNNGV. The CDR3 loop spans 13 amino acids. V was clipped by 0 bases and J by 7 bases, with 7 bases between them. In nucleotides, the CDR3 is TGTGCCAGCAGCTTAGAACGGGGAAATGAGCAGTTCTTC. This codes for CASSLERGNEQFF.

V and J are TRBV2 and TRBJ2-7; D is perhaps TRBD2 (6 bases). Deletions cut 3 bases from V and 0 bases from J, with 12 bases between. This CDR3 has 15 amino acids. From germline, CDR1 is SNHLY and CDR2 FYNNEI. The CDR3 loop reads CASSEGGEFSYEQYF. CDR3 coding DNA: TGTGCCAGCAGTGAGGGCGGGGAGTTCTCCTACGAGCAGTACTTC.

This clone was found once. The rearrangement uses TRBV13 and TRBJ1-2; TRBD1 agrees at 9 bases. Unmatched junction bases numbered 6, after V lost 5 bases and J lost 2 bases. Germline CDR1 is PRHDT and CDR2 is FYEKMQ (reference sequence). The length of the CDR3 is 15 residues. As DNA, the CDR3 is TGTGCCAGCAGCCCTGGGACAGGGCCCAACTATGGCTACACCTTC. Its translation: CASSPGTGPNYGYTF. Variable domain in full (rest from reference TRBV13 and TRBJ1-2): AAGVIQSPRHLIKEKRETATLKCYPIPRHDTVYWYQQGPGQDPQFLISFYEKMQSDKGSIPDRFSAQQFSDYHSELNMSSLELGDSALYFCASSPGTGPNYGYTFGSGTRLTVV.

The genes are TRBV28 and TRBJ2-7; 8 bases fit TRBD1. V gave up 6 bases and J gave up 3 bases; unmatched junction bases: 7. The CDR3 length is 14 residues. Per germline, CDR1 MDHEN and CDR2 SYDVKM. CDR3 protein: CASRTGTGLYEQYF. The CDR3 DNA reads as TGTGCCAGCAGGACCGGGACAGGCCTCTACGAGCAGTACTTC. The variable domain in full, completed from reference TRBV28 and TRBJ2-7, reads DVKVTQSSRYLVKRTGEKVFLECVQDMDHENMFWYRQDPGLGLRLIYFSYDVKMKEKGDIPEGYSVSREKKERFSLILESASTNQTSMYLCASRTGTGLYEQYFGPGTRLTVT.

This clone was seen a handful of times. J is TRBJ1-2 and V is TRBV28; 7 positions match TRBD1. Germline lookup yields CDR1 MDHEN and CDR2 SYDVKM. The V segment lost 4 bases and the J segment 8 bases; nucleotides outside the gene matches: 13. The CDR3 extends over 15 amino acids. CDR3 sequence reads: CASSYGTDEIGGYTF. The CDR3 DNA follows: TGTGCCAGCAGTTACGGGACAGATGAAATCGGGGGCTACACCTTC.

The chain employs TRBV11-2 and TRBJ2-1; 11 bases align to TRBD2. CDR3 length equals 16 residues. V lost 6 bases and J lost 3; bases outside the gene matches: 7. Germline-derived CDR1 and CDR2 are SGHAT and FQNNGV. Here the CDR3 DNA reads TGTGCCAGCAGTAACGAGGGACTAGCGGACTACAATGAGCAGTTCTTC. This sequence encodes CASSNEGLADYNEQFF.

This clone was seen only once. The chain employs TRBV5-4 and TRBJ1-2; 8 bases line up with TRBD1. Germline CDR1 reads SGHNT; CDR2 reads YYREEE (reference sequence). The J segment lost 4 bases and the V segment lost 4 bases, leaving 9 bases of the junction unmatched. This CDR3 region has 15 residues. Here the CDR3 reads CASSEQGVRAYGYTF. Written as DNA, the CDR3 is TGTGCCAGCAGCGAACAGGGGGTCCGAGCCTATGGCTACACCTTC.

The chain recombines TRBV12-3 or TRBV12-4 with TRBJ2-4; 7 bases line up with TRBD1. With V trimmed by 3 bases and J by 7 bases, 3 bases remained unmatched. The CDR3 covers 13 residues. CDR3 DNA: TGTGCCAGCAGTTTCCGGGGACAGAACATTCAGTACTTC. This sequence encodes CASSFRGQNIQYF.

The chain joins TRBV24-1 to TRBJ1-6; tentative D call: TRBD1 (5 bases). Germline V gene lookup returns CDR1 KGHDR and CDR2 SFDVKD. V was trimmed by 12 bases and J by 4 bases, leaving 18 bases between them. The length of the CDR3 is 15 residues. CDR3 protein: CASPGAKRYNSPLHF. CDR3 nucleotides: TGTGCCTCCCCTGGGGCGAAACGGTATAATTCACCCCTCCACTTT.

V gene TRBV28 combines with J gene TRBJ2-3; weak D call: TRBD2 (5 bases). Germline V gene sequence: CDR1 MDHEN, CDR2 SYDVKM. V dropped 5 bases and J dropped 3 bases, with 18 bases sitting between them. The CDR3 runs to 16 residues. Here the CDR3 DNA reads TGTGCCAGCAGTCCCCGGGATTTTTTCGGGACAGATACGCAGTATTTT. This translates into CASSPRDFFGTDTQYF. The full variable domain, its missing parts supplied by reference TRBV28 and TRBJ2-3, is DVKVTQSSRYLVKRTGEKVFLECVQDMDHENMFWYRQDPGLGLRLIYFSYDVKMKEKGDIPEGYSVSREKKERFSLILESASTNQTSMYLCASSPRDFFGTDTQYFGPGTRLTVL.

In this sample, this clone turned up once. The CDR3 reads CASSLGHSGANVLTF. The CDR3 nucleotides read TGTGCCAGCAGCTTGGGACACTCTGGGGCCAACGTCCTGACTTTC. The rearrangement uses TRBV5-6 and TRBJ2-6; D is undetermined. CDR3 size: 15 residues. The germline gives CDR1 SGHDT, CDR2 YYEEEE. V was clipped by 0 bases and J by 0 bases, with 4 bases between them.

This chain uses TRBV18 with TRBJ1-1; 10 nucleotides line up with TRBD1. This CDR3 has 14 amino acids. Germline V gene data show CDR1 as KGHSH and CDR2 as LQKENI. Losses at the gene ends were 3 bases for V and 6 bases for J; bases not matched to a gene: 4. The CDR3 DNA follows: TGTGCCAGCTCACCGGGACAGGGGAAGTCTGAAGCTTTCTTT. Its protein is CASSPGQGKSEAFF. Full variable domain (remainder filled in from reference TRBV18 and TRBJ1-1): NAGVMQNPRHLVRRRGQEARLRCSPMKGHSHVYWYRQLPEEGLKFMVYLQKENIIDESGMPKERFSAEFPKEGPSILRIQQVVRGDSAAYFCASSPGQGKSEAFFGQGTRLTVV.

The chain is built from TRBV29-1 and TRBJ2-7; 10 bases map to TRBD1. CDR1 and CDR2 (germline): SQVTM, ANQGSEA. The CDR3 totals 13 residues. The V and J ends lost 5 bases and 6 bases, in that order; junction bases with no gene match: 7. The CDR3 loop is CSVTGTGEIEQYF. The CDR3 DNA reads TGCAGCGTTACGGGGACAGGGGAAATCGAGCAGTACTTC.